Shown below are 11 T cell receptor beta chains from a single sample sequenced in a study of shared clonotypes between healthy human individuals. Assay used: immunoSEQ multiplex PCR; TCRdb lists only in-frame clones, some missing. This table holds roughly 2.4 million clones, 90% to 97% found once. Specimen: naive CD4+ T cells sorted from blood. Subset here: CD45RA+ positively selected. The source of these receptors is a young man in good health.

This chain uses TRBV7-2 with TRBJ2-1; D is undetermined. The V gene lost 6 bases and the J gene lost 4 bases, with 4 bases spanning the gap. Per germline, CDR1 SGHTA and CDR2 FQGNSA. The CDR3 has 11 amino acids. This chain's CDR3 is CASRTYNEQFF. CDR3 DNA: TGTGCCAGCAGAACGTACAATGAGCAGTTCTTC.

The chain links TRBV5-5 to TRBJ2-7, with D perhaps matching TRBD2 (6 bases). This CDR3 contains 14 residues. With 5 bases removed from V and 4 bases from J, the gap between germline ends came to 16 bases. The germline V gene has CDR1 SGHKS and CDR2 YYEKEE (reference sequence). The CDR3 nucleotides read TGTGCCAGCAGTTTTTCCGGGACTCCATACGAGCAGTACTTC. It codes for CASSFSGTPYEQYF. Full variable domain (remainder filled in from reference TRBV5-5 and TRBJ2-7): DAGVTQSPTHLIKTRGQQVTLRCSPISGHKSVSWYQQVLGQGPQFIFQYYEKEERGRGNFPDRFSARQFPNYSSELNVNALLLGDSALYLCASSFSGTPYEQYFGPGTRLTVT.

The chain couples TRBV29-1 to TRBJ2-4; 8 positions agree with TRBD1. The ends lost 7 bases at V and 4 bases at J; junction bases unmatched: 9. This CDR3 contains 14 residues. CDR1 and CDR2 from the germline V gene are SQVTM and ANQGSEA. The CDR3 DNA sequence: TGCAGCGCTACGACAGGGACAGGAAAAAACATTCAGTACTTC. Protein product: CSATTGTGKNIQYF.

Worth noting for this clone: A junction boundary mismatches the germline segment, possibly from a read error. The chain employs TRBV28 and TRBJ1-2; the D is unclear. The germline V gene encodes CDR1 MDHEN and CDR2 SYDVKM. The CDR3 has 13 residues. The CDR3 spells CASSSGANHGYTF. The CDR3 DNA sequence: TGTGCCAGCAGTTCGGGAGCTAACCATGGCTACACCTTC.

V is TRBV7-3 and J is TRBJ1-6, with 9 bases matching TRBD1. Germline CDR1 is SGHTA and CDR2 is FQGTGA. The CDR3 contains 14 residues. The trim removed 1 base at V and 11 bases at J, leaving 3 bases unmatched. The CDR3 coding sequence is TGTGCCAGCAGCTTAATCGGACAGGGGACACCCCTCCACTTT. It is translated as CASSLIGQGTPLHF.

The table lists this clone with a few counts. One junction end does not reproduce the germline sequence, and a read error may be involved. The V call is TRBV7-7, the J call TRBJ2-3; no clear D gene. The CDR3 extends over 14 amino acids. Germline CDR1 is SSHAT and CDR2 is FNYEAQ (reference sequence). The CDR3, as DNA: TGTGCTAGCAGTCCCGTATGGGGCACAGATACGCAGTATTTT. Protein: CASSPVWGTDTQYF. The entire variable domain, with the rest obtained from reference TRBV7-7 and TRBJ2-3, is as follows: GAGVSQSPRYKVTKRGQDVTLRCDPISSHATLYWYQQALGQGPEFLTYFNYEAQPDKSGLPSDRFSAERPEGSISTLTIQRTEQRDSAMYRCASSPVWGTDTQYFGPGTRLTVL.

This clone was recorded a few times. This chain joins TRBV5-8 and TRBJ1-6; D gene unclear. The CDR3 covers 16 residues. The germline V gene encodes CDR1 SGHTS and CDR2 YDEGEE. V lost 4 bases and J lost 0, with 11 bases in between. CDR3 sequence reads: CASSLHMSSYNSPLHF. CDR3 DNA sequence: TGTGCCAGCAGCCTCCACATGAGCTCCTATAATTCACCCCTCCACTTT.

The V call is TRBV9, the J call TRBJ1-2; no firm D call. Trimming stripped 2 bases from V and 8 bases from J, with 16 bases between. Germline values: CDR1 SGDLS, CDR2 YYNGEE. There are 14 residues in the CDR3. The CDR3 DNA follows: TGTGCCAGCAGCGTCGACCGGGCAATGCGGGGCTACACCTTC. Protein: CASSVDRAMRGYTF.

This sequence joins TRBV4-1 and TRBJ2-1, with 9 bases identical to TRBD2. Germline V gene data show CDR1 as MGHRA and CDR2 as YSYEKL. Trimming removed 4 bases from V and 0 bases from J; junction bases left unmatched: 4. The CDR3 runs to 16 residues. CDR3 nucleotide sequence: TGCGCCAGCAGCCCGGCGGGGGGGCTCTCCTACAATGAGCAGTTCTTC. Protein product: CASSPAGGLSYNEQFF.

The rearrangement joins TRBV2 to TRBJ2-3; TRBD1 agrees at 7 bases. The junction had 10 bases not matched to a gene; V was cut back by 7 bases and J by 6 bases. The CDR3 runs 14 residues. From germline, CDR1 is SNHLY and CDR2 FYNNEI. Written as DNA, the CDR3 is TGTGCCAGCACCGCGGACAGGATATACGATACGCAGTATTTT. Translation gives CASTADRIYDTQYF.

V gene TRBV19 combines with J gene TRBJ2-7, with D hard to call. CDR3 size: 15 residues. The germline V and J ends were trimmed by 5 bases and 0 bases, with 14 bases remaining between them. Germline V gives CDR1 LNHDA, CDR2 SQIVND (reference sequence). CDR3 protein: CASSPDPVGSYEQYF. CDR3 in DNA: TGTGCCAGTAGTCCCGACCCCGTTGGCTCCTACGAGCAGTACTTC.